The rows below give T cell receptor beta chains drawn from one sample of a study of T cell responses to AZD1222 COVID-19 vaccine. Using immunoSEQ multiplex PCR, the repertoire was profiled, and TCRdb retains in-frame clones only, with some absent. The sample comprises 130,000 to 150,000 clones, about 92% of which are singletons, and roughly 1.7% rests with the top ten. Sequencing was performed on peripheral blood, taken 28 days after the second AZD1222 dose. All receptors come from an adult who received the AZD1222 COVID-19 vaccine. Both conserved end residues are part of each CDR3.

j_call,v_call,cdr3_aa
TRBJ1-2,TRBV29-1,CSVPPTALTRSYGYTF
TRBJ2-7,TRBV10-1,CASSESGGRALGLTYEQYF
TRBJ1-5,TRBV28,CASRPAGINQPQHF
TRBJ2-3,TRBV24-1,CATGTGLFTDTQYF
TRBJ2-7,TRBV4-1,CASSQGTGFYEQYF
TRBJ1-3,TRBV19,CASKYLDAGPGNTIYF
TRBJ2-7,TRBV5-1,CAKDHSGPSSYEQYF
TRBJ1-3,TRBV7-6,CASSLVAESSGNTIYF
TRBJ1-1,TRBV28,CASSLPGWAEAFF
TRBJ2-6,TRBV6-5,CASRQGGSGANVLTF
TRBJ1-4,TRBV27,CASSLSYRGINEKLFF
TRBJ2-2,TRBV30,CAGGLAGRFGELFF
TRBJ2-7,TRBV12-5,CASGRSGGQTRTAYEQYF
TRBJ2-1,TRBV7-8,CASSFYRGNEQFF
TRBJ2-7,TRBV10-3,CATRIYYEQYF
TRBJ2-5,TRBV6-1,CASSAQLRGGQETQYF
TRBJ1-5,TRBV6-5,CASSPQGFNQPQHF
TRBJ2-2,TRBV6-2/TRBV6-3,CASSFGLWRAGGELFF
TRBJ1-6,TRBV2,CASSEDYEDSPLHF
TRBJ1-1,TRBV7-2,CASSFTGDMNTEAFF
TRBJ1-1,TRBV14,CASSQGGGVNTEAFF
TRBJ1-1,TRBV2,CASSGSEADTEAFF
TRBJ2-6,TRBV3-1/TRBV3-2,CASSLNKCGGRPSSGANVLTF
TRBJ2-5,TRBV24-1,CATSGHRVGETQYF
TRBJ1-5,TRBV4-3,CASRGMGLGNSNQPQHF
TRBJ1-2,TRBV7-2,CASSWSASNYGYTF
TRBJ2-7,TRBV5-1,CASSELAGAYEQYF
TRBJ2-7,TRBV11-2,CASSPIRGTGAYEQYF
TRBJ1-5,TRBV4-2,CASSQELRQPQHF
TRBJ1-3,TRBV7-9,CATPGQLGSGNTIYF
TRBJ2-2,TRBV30,CAWSSPGELFF
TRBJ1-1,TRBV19,CASTLRNTEAFF
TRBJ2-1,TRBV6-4,CASSDDSGQGTDEQFF
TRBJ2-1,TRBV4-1,CASSPHLIGNEQFF
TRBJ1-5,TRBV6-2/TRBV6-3,CASSYSKQGLNSNQPQHF
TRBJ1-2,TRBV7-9,CASSLKAGGYTF
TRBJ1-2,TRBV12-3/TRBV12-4,CASSPTGEGGYTF
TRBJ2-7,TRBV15,CATSRDLGLAEEQYF
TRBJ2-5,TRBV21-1,CASSKEGGSETQYF
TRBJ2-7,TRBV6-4,CASRDSLSYEQYF
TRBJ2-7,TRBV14,CASSRRAGSYEQYF
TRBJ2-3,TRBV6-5,CASRSLGVTDTQYF
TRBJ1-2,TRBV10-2,CASSDIAGGNYGYTF
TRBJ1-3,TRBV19,CASSFTGYSGNTIYF
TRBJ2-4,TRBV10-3,CATSNPRQGAKNIQYF
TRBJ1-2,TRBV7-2,CASSLAQAPYGYTF
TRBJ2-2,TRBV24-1,CATSDFGQGNTGELFF
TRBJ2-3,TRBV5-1,CASSLGRGTDTQYF
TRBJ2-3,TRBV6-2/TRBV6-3,CASSYPVILGGSTDTQYF
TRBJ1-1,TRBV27,CASSSRTENTEAFF
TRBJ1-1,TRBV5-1,CASSLGAGNTEAFF
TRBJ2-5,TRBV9,CASSVGPGQNQETQYF
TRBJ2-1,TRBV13,CASSLSGGQNNEQFF
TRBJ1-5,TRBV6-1,CASSFGLTQPQHF
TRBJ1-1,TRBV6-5,CASTRTVNTEAFF
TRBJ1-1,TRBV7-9,CASSFNGLDEAFF
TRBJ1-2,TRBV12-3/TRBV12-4,CASSPDRGYGYTF